This passage covers 15 T cell receptor beta chains from one sample sequenced in a study of beta chain features in type 1 diabetes. Whole-study findings and limits: When Type 1 diabetes patients were examined, their TCRB CDR3s proved moderately but significantly shorter in all four CD4+ subsets.

Expressed TCRB transcripts were sequenced because the entire RNA isolate underwent reverse transcription. The protocol was immunoSEQ multiplex PCR, while the TCRdb copy is restricted to in-frame clones and leaves out a portion. The sample includes around 50,000 clones, around 45% of them seen just once. Antigens for these TCRs are unknown. Specimen: stem cell memory CD4+ T cells from blood. The source is a man aged 25-45 years with type 1 diabetes.

The chain has TRBV5-1 and TRBJ2-3, with D perhaps TRBD2 (6 bases). This CDR3 is built from 13 residues. Trimming removed 9 bases at V and 3 bases at J, with 14 bases between. Per the germline V gene, CDR1 is SGHRS and CDR2 is YFSETQ. The CDR3 here is CATSEGTTDTQYF. Here the CDR3 DNA reads TGCGCCACTTCGGAGGGGACGACAGATACGCAGTATTTT. The full variable domain, in which reference TRBV5-1 and TRBJ2-3 provide the parts outside the CDR3, is KAGVTQTPRYLIKTRGQQVTLSCSPISGHRSVSWYQQTPGQGLQFLFEYFSETQRNKGNFPGRFSGRQFSNSRSEMNVSTLELGDSALYLCATSEGTTDTQYFGPGTRLTVL.

This clone showed up just a few times. The chain has TRBV29-1 and TRBJ1-1; D gene uncertain. This CDR3 region has 11 residues. The germline gives CDR1 SQVTM, CDR2 ANQGSEA. V shed 7 bases and J shed 9 bases, with 15 bases lying between them. CDR3 DNA sequence: TGCAGCGCTGGAACCACTATTAAAGCTTTCTTT. It encodes CSAGTTIKAFF.

The rearrangement uses TRBV7-2 and TRBJ2-7, with a tentative D call TRBD1 (5 bases). V was shortened by 5 bases and J by 2 bases, with 13 bases between the two germline ends. Germline assignment: CDR1 SGHTA and CDR2 FQGNSA. The CDR3 contains 14 residues. CDR3 sequence (DNA): TGTGCCAGCAGCCCTGACAGCATTACCTACGAGCAGTACTTC. Translation gives CASSPDSITYEQYF.

The rearrangement links TRBV7-9 to TRBJ2-4; TRBD2 matches at 9 bases. This CDR3 has 16 amino acids. Germline V lookup: CDR1 SEHNR, CDR2 FQNEAQ (reference sequence). V lost 4 bases to trimming and J lost 9 bases; unmatched junction nucleotides: 13. CDR3 coding DNA: TGTGCCAGCAGCTACCCTAGCGGGACTCGAGTTGGCATTCAGTACTTC. This gives the protein CASSYPSGTRVGIQYF.

This clone has more than one count but fewer than ten. V is TRBV2 and J is TRBJ2-2, with a possible D match to TRBD2 (5 bases). This CDR3 is 13 amino acids long. The germline CDR1 and CDR2 sequences are SNHLY and FYNNEI. Trimming cost V 7 bases and J 2 bases, with 8 bases left between them. This chain's CDR3 is CASTDFNTGELFF. The CDR3 coding sequence is TGTGCCAGCACGGACTTTAACACCGGGGAGCTGTTTTTT.

This clone was counted between two and nine times. The chain carries TRBV5-1 and TRBJ2-5; 10 bases are a match to TRBD2. Germline lookup yields CDR1 SGHRS and CDR2 YFSETQ. This CDR3 is 17 amino acids long. With 0 bases clipped from V and 0 bases from J, the junction kept 5 bases outside the gene matches. The CDR3 is CASSLARTSGHQETQYF. As DNA, the CDR3 is TGCGCCAGCAGCTTGGCTCGGACTAGCGGACACCAAGAGACCCAGTACTTC.

The chain carries TRBV29-1 and TRBJ1-2, with D unresolved. The CDR3 consists of 13 residues. Germline loops: CDR1 SQVTM, CDR2 ANQGSEA. Deletions cut 0 bases from V and 2 bases from J, with 7 bases between. CDR3 region: CSVEDLRNYGYTF. Written as DNA, the CDR3 is TGCAGCGTTGAAGATCTTCGGAACTATGGCTACACCTTC.

The rearrangement uses TRBV7-2 and TRBJ2-7; 7 nucleotides line up with TRBD2. V lost 5 bases to trimming and J lost 3 bases; unmatched junction nucleotides: 10. The germline gives CDR1 SGHTA, CDR2 FQGNSA. The CDR3 length is 15 residues. CDR3 in amino acids: CASSQGGPWNYEQYF. Written as DNA, the CDR3 is TGTGCCAGCAGCCAGGGAGGGCCTTGGAACTACGAGCAGTACTTC.

The chain joins TRBV6-6 to TRBJ1-1, with TRBD1 identical over 8 bases. The CDR3 consists of 13 residues. Germline assignment: CDR1 MNHNY and CDR2 SVGAGI (reference sequence). Germline trimming cut 6 bases from V and 11 bases from J; bases unmatched to any gene: 11. CDR3 DNA sequence: TGTGCCAGCAGGCCCGGACAGGGACTCTGTGCTTTCTTT. Translated, it gives CASRPGQGLCAFF.

This clone was recorded a few times. The chain employs TRBV7-9 and TRBJ1-4; no clear D gene. Trimming took off 7 bases at V and 0 bases at J, with 15 bases between the two ends. The length of the CDR3 is 16 residues. Per germline, CDR1 SEHNR and CDR2 FQNEAQ (reference sequence). CDR3 sequence (DNA): TGTGCCAGCACCGGGGTTACCGCGGCAACTAATGAAAAACTGTTTTTT. The encoded protein is CASTGVTAATNEKLFF.

V usage is TRBV2 and J usage is TRBJ1-2; 8 bases are shared with TRBD1. There are 13 residues in the CDR3. The trim removed 6 bases at V and 7 bases at J, leaving 7 bases unmatched. In germline, CDR1 is SNHLY, CDR2 FYNNEI. Written as DNA, the CDR3 is TGTGCCAGCAGCCGGACAGGGTCGCCTGGCTACACCTTC. Its protein product is CASSRTGSPGYTF.

The sample holds a few counts of this clone. The V and J genes are TRBV19 and TRBJ1-2; a weak D match, TRBD1 (6 bases). Looked up from germline, CDR1 is LNHDA and CDR2 is SQIVND (reference sequence). Trimming shortened V by 6 bases and J by 4 bases, and 15 bases separated the two germline ends. The CDR3 is 14 residues long. The CDR3 DNA is TGTGCCAGTAGGCCAAGACAGGACGTCTATGGCTACACCTTC. It specifies CASRPRQDVYGYTF.

The chain couples TRBV19 to TRBJ1-1, with D perhaps TRBD1 (5 bases). This CDR3 contains 15 residues. V was shortened by 7 bases and J by 0 bases, with 15 bases between the two germline ends. CDR1 is LNHDA and CDR2 is SQIVND in the germline V gene (reference sequence). CDR3 nucleotide sequence: TGTGCCAGTAATGGAGGGGCCCTAATGAACACTGAAGCTTTCTTT. This codes for CASNGGALMNTEAFF.

A few counts support this clone. The chain recombines TRBV27 with TRBJ2-7; TRBD2 matches at 13 bases. In germline, CDR1 is MNHEY, CDR2 SMNVEV (reference sequence). CDR3 length: 18 residues. J lost 4 bases, V lost 5 bases, and 14 bases had no gene match. CDR3: CASSPRTSGRAGFYEQYF. In DNA form, the CDR3 reads TGTGCCAGCAGTCCACGTACTAGCGGGAGGGCGGGATTTTACGAGCAGTACTTC.

This clone appeared a single time. The rearrangement joins TRBV29-1 to TRBJ2-2, with D unclear. Between the trimmed V and J ends, which lost 3 bases and 3 bases, there was a span of 5 bases. Germline V gene sequence: CDR1 SQVTM, CDR2 ANQGSEA. This CDR3 region has 12 residues. As DNA, the CDR3 is TGCAGCGTTGACCAGGACACCGGGGAGCTGTTTTTT. Protein product: CSVDQDTGELFF.